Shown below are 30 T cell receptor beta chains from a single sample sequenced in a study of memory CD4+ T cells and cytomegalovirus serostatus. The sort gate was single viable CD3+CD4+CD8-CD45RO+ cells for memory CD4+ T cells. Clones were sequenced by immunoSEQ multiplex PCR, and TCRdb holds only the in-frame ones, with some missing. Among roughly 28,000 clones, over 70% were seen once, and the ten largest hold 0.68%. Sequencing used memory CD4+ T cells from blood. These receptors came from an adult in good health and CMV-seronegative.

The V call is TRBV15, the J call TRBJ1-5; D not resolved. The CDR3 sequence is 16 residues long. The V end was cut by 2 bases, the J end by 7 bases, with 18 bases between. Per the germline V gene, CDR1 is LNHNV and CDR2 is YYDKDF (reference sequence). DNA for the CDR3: TGTGCCACCAGCAGACCGGACCGCTCGGTAGGGCAGCCCCAGCATTTT. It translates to CATSRPDRSVGQPQHF.

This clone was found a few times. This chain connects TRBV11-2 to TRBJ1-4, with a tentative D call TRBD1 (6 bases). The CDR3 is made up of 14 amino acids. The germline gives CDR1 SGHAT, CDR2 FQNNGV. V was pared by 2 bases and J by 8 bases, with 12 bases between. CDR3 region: CASSLSAGDEKLFF. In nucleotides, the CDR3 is TGTGCCAGCAGCTTATCGGCAGGGGACGAAAAACTGTTTTTT.

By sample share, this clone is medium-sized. The CDR3 nucleotides read TGTGCCTGGAGTGTACAAGTGAACACTGAAGCTTTCTTT. It specifies CAWSVQVNTEAFF. The V call is TRBV30, the J call TRBJ1-1, with D unresolved. Germline lookup yields CDR1 GTSNPN and CDR2 SVGIG (reference sequence). The ends were cut back, 0 bases at V and 0 bases at J, with 5 bases in the middle. CDR3 length equals 13 residues.

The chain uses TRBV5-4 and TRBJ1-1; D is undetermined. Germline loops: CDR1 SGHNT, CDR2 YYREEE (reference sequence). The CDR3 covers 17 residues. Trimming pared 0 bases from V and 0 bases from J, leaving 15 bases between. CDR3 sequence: CASSLASGNNLNTEAFF. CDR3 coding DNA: TGTGCCAGCAGCTTGGCCTCGGGGAACAATTTGAACACTGAAGCTTTCTTT.

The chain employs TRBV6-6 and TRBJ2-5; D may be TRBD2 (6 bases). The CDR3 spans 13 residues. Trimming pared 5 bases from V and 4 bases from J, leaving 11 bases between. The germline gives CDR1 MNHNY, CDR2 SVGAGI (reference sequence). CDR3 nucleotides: TGTGCCAGCAGTGGGACTTTAGGAGAGACCCAGTACTTC. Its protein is CASSGTLGETQYF.

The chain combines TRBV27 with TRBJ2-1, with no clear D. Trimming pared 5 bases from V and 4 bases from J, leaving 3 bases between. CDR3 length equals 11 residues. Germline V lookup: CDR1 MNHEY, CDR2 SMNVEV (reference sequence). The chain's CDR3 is CASSAYNEQFF. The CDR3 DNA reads TGTGCCAGCAGTGCATACAATGAGCAGTTCTTC.

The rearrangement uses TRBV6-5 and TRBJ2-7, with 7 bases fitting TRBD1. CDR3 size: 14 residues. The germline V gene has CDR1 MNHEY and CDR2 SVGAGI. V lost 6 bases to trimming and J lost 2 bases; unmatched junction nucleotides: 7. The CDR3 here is CASSETTGTYEQYF. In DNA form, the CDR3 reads TGTGCCAGCAGCGAAACGACAGGGACCTACGAGCAGTACTTC.

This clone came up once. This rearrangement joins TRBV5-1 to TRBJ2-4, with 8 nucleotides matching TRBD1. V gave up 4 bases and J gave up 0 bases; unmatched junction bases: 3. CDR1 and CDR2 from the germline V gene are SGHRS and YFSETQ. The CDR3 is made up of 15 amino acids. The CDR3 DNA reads TGCGCCAGCAGCCTGACAGGGGTAGCCAAAAACATTCAGTACTTC. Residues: CASSLTGVAKNIQYF.

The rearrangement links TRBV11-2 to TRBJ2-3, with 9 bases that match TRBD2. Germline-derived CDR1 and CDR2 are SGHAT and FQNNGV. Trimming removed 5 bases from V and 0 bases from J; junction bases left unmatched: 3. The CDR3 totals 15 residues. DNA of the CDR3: TGTGCCAGCAGCCTGACTAGCGGTAGCACAGATACGCAGTATTTT. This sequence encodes CASSLTSGSTDTQYF.

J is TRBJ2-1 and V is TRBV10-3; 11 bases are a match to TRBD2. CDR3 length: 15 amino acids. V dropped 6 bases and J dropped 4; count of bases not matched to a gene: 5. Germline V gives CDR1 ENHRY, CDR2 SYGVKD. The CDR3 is CAIRSGTSGYNEQFF. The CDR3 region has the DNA TGTGCCATCAGAAGTGGGACTAGCGGATACAATGAGCAGTTCTTC.

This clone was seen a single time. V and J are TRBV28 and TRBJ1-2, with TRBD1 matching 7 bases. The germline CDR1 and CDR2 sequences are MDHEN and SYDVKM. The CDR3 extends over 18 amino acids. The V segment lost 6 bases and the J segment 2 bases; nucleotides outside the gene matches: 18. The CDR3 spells CASRRKRTGNTYNYGYTF. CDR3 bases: TGTGCCAGCAGACGCAAACGGACAGGCAACACGTACAACTATGGCTACACCTTC.

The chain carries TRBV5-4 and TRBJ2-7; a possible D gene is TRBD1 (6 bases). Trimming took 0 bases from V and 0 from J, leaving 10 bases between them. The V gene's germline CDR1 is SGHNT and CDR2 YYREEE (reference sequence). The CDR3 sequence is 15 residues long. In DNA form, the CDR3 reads TGTGCCAGCAGCTTGGGACAGGCTCGCTCCTACGAGCAGTACTTC. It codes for CASSLGQARSYEQYF.

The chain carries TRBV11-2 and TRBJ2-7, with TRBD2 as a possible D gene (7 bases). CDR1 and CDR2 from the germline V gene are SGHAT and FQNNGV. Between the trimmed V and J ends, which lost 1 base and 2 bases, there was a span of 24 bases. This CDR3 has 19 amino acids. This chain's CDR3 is CASSLGVGGRASGTYEQYF. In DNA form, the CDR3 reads TGTGCCAGCAGCTTAGGAGTGGGGGGGCGAGCTTCAGGAACCTACGAGCAGTACTTC.

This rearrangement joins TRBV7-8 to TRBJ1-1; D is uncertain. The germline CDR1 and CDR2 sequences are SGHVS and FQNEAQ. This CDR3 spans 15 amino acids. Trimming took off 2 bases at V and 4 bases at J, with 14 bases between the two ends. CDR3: CASSLSPEVSTEAFF. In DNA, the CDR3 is TGTGCCAGCAGCTTATCCCCGGAGGTAAGCACTGAAGCTTTCTTT.

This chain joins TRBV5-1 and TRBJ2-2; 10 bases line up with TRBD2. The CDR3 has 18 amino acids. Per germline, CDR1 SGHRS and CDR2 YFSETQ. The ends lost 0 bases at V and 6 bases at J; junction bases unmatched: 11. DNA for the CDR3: TGCGCCAGCAGCTTGGTTCAGCGGGGGGGCCTGTTTTCCGGGGAGCTGTTTTTT. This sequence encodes CASSLVQRGGLFSGELFF. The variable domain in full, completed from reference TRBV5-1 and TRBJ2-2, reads KAGVTQTPRYLIKTRGQQVTLSCSPISGHRSVSWYQQTPGQGLQFLFEYFSETQRNKGNFPGRFSGRQFSNSRSEMNVSTLELGDSALYLCASSLVQRGGLFSGELFFGEGSRLTVL.

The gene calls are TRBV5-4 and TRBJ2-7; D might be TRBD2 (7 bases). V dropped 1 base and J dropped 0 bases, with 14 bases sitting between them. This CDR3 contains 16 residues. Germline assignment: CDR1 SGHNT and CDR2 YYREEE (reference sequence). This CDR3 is CASSLRARGGSYEQYF. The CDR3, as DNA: TGTGCCAGCAGCTTGCGAGCGAGGGGGGGCTCCTACGAGCAGTACTTC. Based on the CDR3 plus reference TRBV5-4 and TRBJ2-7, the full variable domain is ETGVTQSPTHLIKTRGQQVTLRCSSQSGHNTVSWYQQALGQGPQFIFQYYREEENGRGNFPPRFSGLQFPNYSSELNVNALELDDSALYLCASSLRARGGSYEQYFGPGTRLTVT.

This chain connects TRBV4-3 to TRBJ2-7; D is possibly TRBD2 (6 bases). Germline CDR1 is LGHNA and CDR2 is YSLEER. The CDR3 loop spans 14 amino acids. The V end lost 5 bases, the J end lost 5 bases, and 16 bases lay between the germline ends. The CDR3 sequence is CASSFTPGVNEQYF. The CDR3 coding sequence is TGCGCCAGCAGCTTCACTCCGGGGGTCAACGAGCAGTACTTC.

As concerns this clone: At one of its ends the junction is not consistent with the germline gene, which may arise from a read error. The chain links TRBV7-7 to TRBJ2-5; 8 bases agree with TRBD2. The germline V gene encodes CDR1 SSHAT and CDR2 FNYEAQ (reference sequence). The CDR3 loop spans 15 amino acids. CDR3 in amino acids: CASSQMVAGPETQYF. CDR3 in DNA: TGTGCTAGCAGCCAAATGGTAGCGGGGCCAGAGACCCAGTACTTC.

The CDR3 nucleotides are TGTGCCAGCAGTAATGGACAGGACAACACTGAAGCTTTCTTT. Its translation: CASSNGQDNTEAFF. The chain is built from TRBV6-6 and TRBJ1-1, with 7 positions matching TRBD1. J was trimmed by 2 bases and V by 5 bases; bases with no gene match: 5. The CDR3 is 14 residues long. CDR1 is MNHNY, CDR2 SVGAGI, per germline (reference sequence).

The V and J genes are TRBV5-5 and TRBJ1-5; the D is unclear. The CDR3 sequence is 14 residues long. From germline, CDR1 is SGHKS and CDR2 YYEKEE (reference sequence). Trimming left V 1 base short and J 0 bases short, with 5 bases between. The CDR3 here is CASSLPYSNQPQHF. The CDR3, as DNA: TGTGCCAGCAGCTTGCCGTATAGCAATCAGCCCCAGCATTTT.

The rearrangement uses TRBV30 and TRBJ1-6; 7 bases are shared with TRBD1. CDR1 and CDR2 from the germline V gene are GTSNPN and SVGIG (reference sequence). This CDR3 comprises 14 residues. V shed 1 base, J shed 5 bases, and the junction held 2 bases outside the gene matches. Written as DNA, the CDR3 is TGTGCCTGGAGTGGAGGACAGGATAATTCACCCCTCCACTTT. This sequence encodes CAWSGGQDNSPLHF. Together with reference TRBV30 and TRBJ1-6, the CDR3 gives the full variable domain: SQTIHQWPATLVQPVGSPLSLECTVEGTSNPNLYWYRQAAGRGLQLLFYSVGIGQISSEVPQNLSASRPQDRQFILSSKKLLLSDSGFYLCAWSGGQDNSPLHFGNGTRLTVT.

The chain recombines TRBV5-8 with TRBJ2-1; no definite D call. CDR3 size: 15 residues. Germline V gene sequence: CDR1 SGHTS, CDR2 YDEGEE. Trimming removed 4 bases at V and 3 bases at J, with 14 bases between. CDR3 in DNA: TGTGCCAGCAGCCTAGGGATTGTGGACTACAATGAGCAGTTCTTC. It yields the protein CASSLGIVDYNEQFF.

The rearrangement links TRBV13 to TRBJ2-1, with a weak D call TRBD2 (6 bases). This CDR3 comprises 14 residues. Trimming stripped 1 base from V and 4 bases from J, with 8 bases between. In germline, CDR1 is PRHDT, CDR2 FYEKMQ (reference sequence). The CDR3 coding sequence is TGTGCCAGCAGCTTAGCGGGGGATTACAATGAGCAGTTCTTC. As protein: CASSLAGDYNEQFF.

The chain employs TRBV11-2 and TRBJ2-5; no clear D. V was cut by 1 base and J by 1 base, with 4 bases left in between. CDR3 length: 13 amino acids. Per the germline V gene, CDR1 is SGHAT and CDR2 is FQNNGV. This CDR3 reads CASSLGFQETQYF. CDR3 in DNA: TGTGCCAGCAGCTTAGGGTTCCAAGAGACCCAGTACTTC.

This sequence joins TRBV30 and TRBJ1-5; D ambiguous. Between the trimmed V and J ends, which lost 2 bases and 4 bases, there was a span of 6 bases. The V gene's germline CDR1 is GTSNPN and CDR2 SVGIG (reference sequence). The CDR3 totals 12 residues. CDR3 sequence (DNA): TGTGCCTGGAGTCTCGGGAATCAGCCCCAGCATTTT. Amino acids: CAWSLGNQPQHF.

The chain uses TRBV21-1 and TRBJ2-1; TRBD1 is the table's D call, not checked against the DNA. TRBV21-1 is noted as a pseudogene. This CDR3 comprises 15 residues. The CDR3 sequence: CASSKTGQGRDEQFF. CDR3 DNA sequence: TGTGCCAGCAGCAAAACCGGACAGGGGCGGGATGAGCAGTTCTTC.

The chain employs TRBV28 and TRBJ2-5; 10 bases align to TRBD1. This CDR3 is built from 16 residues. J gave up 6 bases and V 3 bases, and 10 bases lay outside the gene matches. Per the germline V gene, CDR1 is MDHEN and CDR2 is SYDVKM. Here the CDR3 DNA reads TGTGCCAGCAGTTTTATTAGGACAGGGGGGAGGAAGACCCAGTACTTC. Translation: CASSFIRTGGRKTQYF.

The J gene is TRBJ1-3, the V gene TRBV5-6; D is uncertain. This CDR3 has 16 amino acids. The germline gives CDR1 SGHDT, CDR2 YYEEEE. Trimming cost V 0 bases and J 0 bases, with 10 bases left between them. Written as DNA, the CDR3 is TGTGCCAGCAGCTTGGCCGGGCCCACCTCTGGAAACACCATATATTTT. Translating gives CASSLAGPTSGNTIYF.

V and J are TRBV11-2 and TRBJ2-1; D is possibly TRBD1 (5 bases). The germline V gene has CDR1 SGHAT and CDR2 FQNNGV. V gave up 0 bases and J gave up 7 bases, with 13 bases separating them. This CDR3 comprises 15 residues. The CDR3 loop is CASSLDFGAVNEQFF. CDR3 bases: TGTGCCAGCAGCTTAGATTTTGGGGCAGTGAATGAGCAGTTCTTC.

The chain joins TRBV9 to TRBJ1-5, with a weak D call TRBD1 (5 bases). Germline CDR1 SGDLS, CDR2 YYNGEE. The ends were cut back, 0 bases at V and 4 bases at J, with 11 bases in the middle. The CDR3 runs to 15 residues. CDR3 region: CASSVGAGVNQPQHF. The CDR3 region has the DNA TGTGCCAGCAGCGTAGGAGCGGGGGTAAATCAGCCCCAGCATTTT.